Reported below is one T cell receptor (beta chain). What it binds is not known. The PCR had 60 Vbeta and 13 Jbeta primers. Clones were sequenced by immunoSEQ multiplex PCR, and TCRdb holds only the in-frame ones, with some missing. In total, the table holds approximately 150,000 clones. These data belong to a study of cytomegalovirus exposure and HLA in healthy donors. This CDR3 region has 15 residues. V was clipped by 4 bases and J by 0 bases, with 10 bases between them. Germline CDR1 is GTSNPN and CDR2 is SVGIG (reference sequence). Findings of the study overall: Another analysis was done later, and it associated 16,951 TCR beta sequences with HLA alleles at 0.05 false discovery rate.

The genes are TRBV30 and TRBJ1-6; D not resolved. The TCR comes from a woman aged 45-60 years in good health and CMV-seronegative. The sequenced sample was PBMCs. The CDR3 nucleotides read TGTGCCTGGAAGCAGGATCTCTCCTATAATTCACCCCTCCACTTT. This sequence encodes CAWKQDLSYNSPLHF.